What follows is one TCR beta chain and its context. Its antigen is still unknown. V lost 0 bases, J lost 10 bases, and 25 bases lay in between. Germline CDR1 and CDR2: LGHNA and YSLEER. CDR3 length: 19 residues. This record belongs to a study of T cell responses to AZD1222 COVID-19 vaccine. TCRdb's table, derived via immunoSEQ multiplex PCR, lists solely in-frame clones and lacks some. In the table there are about 150,000 clones, about nine tenths of which are singletons. Findings and caveats of the study: The number of AZD1222 recipients seropositive at baseline was only five or six.

The clonotype originates from an adult who received the AZD1222 COVID-19 vaccine. The chain combines TRBV4-3 with TRBJ1-6; D perhaps matches TRBD1 (6 bases). The sample here was peripheral blood, taken 28 days after the second AZD1222 dose. The CDR3 spells CASSQDVAGEVVMNSPLHF. The CDR3, as DNA: TGCGCCAGCAGCCAAGATGTGGCAGGGGAAGTGGTAATGAACTCACCCCTCCACTTT.